This TCR beta chain comes out of a study of shared clonotypes between healthy human individuals. Across the study: Used for every donor were three CD4 naive, three CD4 memory, two CD8 naive and one CD8 memory plate.

Broader study findings: Generally, naive subsets (rather than memory subsets) showed larger estimated richness.

Measured with immunoSEQ multiplex PCR; TCRdb has only the in-frame clones, and not every one. Here the sample spans roughly 2.5 million clones, around nine tenths being singletons. This CDR3 comprises 15 residues. V gave up 3 bases and J gave up 3 bases; unmatched junction bases: 7. CDR1 LNHDA and CDR2 SQIVND come from the germline V gene (reference sequence). Concerning this clone: Its antigen remains unidentified.

Nashville, Tennessee was home to all donors, each a Caucasian adult. This chain uses TRBV19 with TRBJ2-7, with 8 bases matching TRBD1. The sample taken for sequencing was naive CD4+ T cells sorted from blood. Subset denoted: CD45RA+ positively selected. This TCR was recovered from a man between 18 and 35 years old in good health. Here the CDR3 DNA reads TGTGCCAGTAGTATTCGTGGACAGGGTCGCTACGAGCAGTACTTC. This encodes CASSIRGQGRYEQYF.